The clone carrying this TCR beta chain came up a few times. Its antigen remains unidentified. The whole isolated RNA underwent reverse transcription, so sequencing captured expressed TCRB transcripts. The protocol was immunoSEQ multiplex PCR, while the TCRdb copy is restricted to in-frame clones and leaves out a portion. The profile shows 500,000 to 850,000 clones, over 12% of them singletons. The data were obtained in a study of beta chain features in type 1 diabetes. Whole-study context: Cell yields, gender and age were comparable in patients and healthy donors. Broader study findings: Shorter templates might be favored by PCR, and equally so in patients and in controls. A moderate, significant TCRB CDR3 shortening appeared in type 1 diabetes across four CD4+ subsets. Cells that show high TCR expression could be over-represented by cDNA sequencing.

Heparinised blood was drawn once per donor, averaging approximately 100 mL. V lost 11 bases and J lost 4, with 17 bases in between. CDR3 size: 13 residues. The germline gives CDR1 MNHNY, CDR2 SVGAGI (reference sequence). The TCR sequence derives from a man younger than 30 with type 1 diabetes. The rearrangement joins TRBV6-6 to TRBJ1-2, with TRBD1 as a possible D gene (5 bases). The source material was naive CD4+ T cells from blood. In DNA, the CDR3 is TGTGCCGGCTCCGGAGAGGGGACCTATGGCTACACCTTC. Translating it yields CAGSGEGTYGYTF.